The next 19 T cell receptor beta chains were all read from a single sample in a study of neurological immune-mediated disorders. The time point denotes: technical triplicate 2. TCRdb independently ran MiXCR on the 5' RACE reads; one entry per CDR3 protein. Altogether roughly 61,000 distinct CDR3 sequences are present, 24% being singletons, with the ten largest covering about 4.9%. Sample: PBMCs. Source of these receptors: a man aged 55 to 70 with HTLV-1-associated myelopathy (HAM/TSP).

This clonotype was found many times. The chain couples TRBV20-1 to TRBJ2-1, with 9 bases aligning to TRBD2. V trimming: 4 bases; J trimming: 3 bases; junction bases outside the gene matches: 13. This CDR3 has 17 residues. Looked up from germline, CDR1 is DFQATT and CDR2 is SNEGSKA (reference sequence). CDR3 nucleotides: TGCAGTGCTATCCGGAGCGGGAGGACCCCGCGCTACAATGAGCAGTTCTTC. This codes for CSAIRSGRTPRYNEQFF.

This clonotype was counted ten times or more. This rearrangement joins TRBV7-2 to TRBJ2-7; D might be TRBD1 (6 bases). V was pared by 4 bases and J by 3 bases, with 13 bases between. The CDR3 covers 14 residues. Per germline, CDR1 SGHTA and CDR2 FQGNSA. CDR3 coding DNA: TGTGCCAGCAGCTCCACGGCACAGGGCTACGAGCAGTACTTC. Translation gives CASSSTAQGYEQYF.

The chain has TRBV5-1 and TRBJ2-7; TRBD1 agrees at 7 bases. The trim removed 9 bases at V and 0 bases at J, leaving 18 bases unmatched. The CDR3 runs 17 residues. CDR1 and CDR2 from the germline V gene are SGHRS and YFSETQ. The CDR3 sequence: CAISSGPGQESSYEQYF. The CDR3 nucleotides are TGCGCCATTAGCAGCGGACCCGGACAGGAAAGCTCCTACGAGCAGTACTTC.

Concerning this clonotype itself: Its ends do not fully match the called genes, so a read error is possible. This chain connects TRBV7-6 to TRBJ2-1; no clear D. The germline V gene encodes CDR1 SGHVS and CDR2 FNYEAQ. The CDR3 spans 16 residues. The CDR3 loop is CASSLGPAHSHNEQFF. CDR3 coding DNA: TGTGCCAGCAGCTTAGGCCCAGCGCACTCCCACAATGAGCAGTTCTTC.

This clonotype was recorded at least ten times. This chain joins TRBV9 and TRBJ1-2; no reliable D call. The ends were cut back, 3 bases at V and 7 bases at J, with 19 bases in the middle. Germline CDR1 reads SGDLS; CDR2 reads YYNGEE. This CDR3 has 15 amino acids. The CDR3 spells CASSATGSIEGGYTF. CDR3 bases: TGTGCCAGCAGCGCCACGGGGAGTATTGAAGGTGGCTACACCTTC.

This clonotype was observed a handful of times. The CDR3 loop reads CASSPGTGGSNTEAFF. In nucleotides, the CDR3 is TGCGCCAGCAGCCCCGGCACAGGGGGTTCGAACACTGAAGCTTTCTTT. The chain uses TRBV5-1 and TRBJ1-1; 8 bases agree with TRBD1. Per germline, CDR1 SGHRS and CDR2 YFSETQ. This CDR3 has 16 amino acids. J was trimmed by 1 base and V by 4 bases; bases with no gene match: 9.

The chain links TRBV2 to TRBJ2-4; either TRBD1 or TRBD2 may supply D (5 bases each). V was cut by 0 bases and J by 0 bases, with 12 bases left in between. The CDR3 is made up of 17 amino acids. CDR1 is SNHLY, CDR2 FYNNEI, per germline. In DNA form, the CDR3 reads TGTGCCAGCAGTGAAGCTTCGGTGGGGGAAGCCAAAAACATTCAGTACTTC. Translated: CASSEASVGEAKNIQYF.

Ten or more counts support this clonotype. J is TRBJ2-2 and V is TRBV12-3 or TRBV12-4, with D perhaps given as TRBD1 or TRBD2 (7 bases each). This CDR3 is built from 15 residues. The V gene lost 4 bases and the J gene lost 3 bases, with 12 bases spanning the gap. CDR3 sequence (DNA): TGTGCCAGCAGTTCCAGGGGGAGGGACACCGGGGAGCTGTTTTTT. This translates into CASSSRGRDTGELFF.

This clonotype was seen at least ten times. The CDR3 nucleotides read TGCAGTGCTGATAAAGCCTCCTATAATTCACCCCTCCACTTT. Its protein product is CSADKASYNSPLHF. The J gene is TRBJ1-6, the V gene TRBV20-1; the D is unclear. The CDR3 runs to 14 residues. Germline V lookup: CDR1 DFQATT, CDR2 SNEGSKA (reference sequence). Trimming took 5 bases from V and 0 from J, leaving 8 bases between them.

This chain links TRBV5-1 with TRBJ2-7; D is possibly TRBD1 (5 bases). V was shortened by 5 bases and J by 0 bases, with 15 bases between the two germline ends. This CDR3 is built from 15 residues. Germline V gives CDR1 SGHRS, CDR2 YFSETQ. The CDR3, as DNA: TGCGCCAGCAGGAATACAGGTGACCTCTCCTACGAGCAGTACTTC. Translated: CASRNTGDLSYEQYF. The full variable domain, rest sourced from reference TRBV5-1 and TRBJ2-7, is KAGVTQTPRYLIKTRGQQVTLSCSPISGHRSVSWYQQTPGQGLQFLFEYFSETQRNKGNFPGRFSGRQFSNSRSEMNVSTLELGDSALYLCASRNTGDLSYEQYFGPGTRLTVT.

This chain's CDR3 is CASSLDGVLNEKLFF. Written as DNA, the CDR3 is TGTGCCAGCAGCTTAGATGGGGTCCTCAATGAAAAACTGTTTTTT. The chain couples TRBV7-2 to TRBJ1-4; the D is unclear. The V gene's germline CDR1 is SGHTA and CDR2 FQGNSA. V lost 1 base and J 5 bases, leaving 11 bases between the germline ends. The CDR3 is made up of 15 amino acids.

This clonotype was picked up many times. The chain couples TRBV20-1 to TRBJ2-5; 11 nucleotides line up with TRBD2. This CDR3 region has 15 residues. From germline, CDR1 is DFQATT and CDR2 SNEGSKA (reference sequence). J was trimmed by 2 bases and V by 3 bases; bases with no gene match: 5. In DNA form, the CDR3 reads TGCAGTGCTAGTGCCGGGACTAGCGGACAAGAGACCCAGTACTTC. It codes for CSASAGTSGQETQYF.

This clonotype was found many times. The chain recombines TRBV5-1 with TRBJ2-3; 13 bases fit TRBD2. Trimming at V came to 7 bases and at J to 3 bases, leaving 2 bases not matched to a gene. CDR3 length equals 14 residues. Germline lookup yields CDR1 SGHRS and CDR2 YFSETQ. In DNA form, the CDR3 reads TGCGCCAGCCGGACTAGCGGGAGAACAGATACGCAGTATTTT. This sequence encodes CASRTSGRTDTQYF.

The gene calls are TRBV21-1 and TRBJ1-3; the table names TRBD1, a call not compared with the DNA. TRBV21-1 counts as a pseudogene. The CDR3 loop spans 17 amino acids. CDR3 coding DNA: TGTGCCAGCAGCAACCGGGACAGGGGGCGCGATGGAAACACCATATATTTT. Its translation is CASSNRDRGRDGNTIYF.

V usage is TRBV5-1 and J usage is TRBJ2-5, with D possibly being TRBD1 (5 bases). The germline gives CDR1 SGHRS, CDR2 YFSETQ. The CDR3 runs to 16 residues. V gave up 0 bases and J gave up 5 bases, with 17 bases separating them. Here the CDR3 DNA reads TGCGCCAGCAGCTTGGCCCCGGCAGGGTCGAGCGAGACCCAGTACTTC. Translating it yields CASSLAPAGSSETQYF.

This clonotype was seen ten or more times. This chain connects TRBV5-1 to TRBJ2-7; tentatively, D is TRBD1 (6 bases). The germline gives CDR1 SGHRS, CDR2 YFSETQ. The CDR3 has 16 residues. V shed 5 bases and J shed 3 bases, with 21 bases lying between them. Here the CDR3 reads CASSRGGQKAYYEQYF. The CDR3 bases are TGCGCCAGCAGTCGGGGTGGACAGAAAGCTTACTACGAGCAGTACTTC.

The chain couples TRBV28 to TRBJ1-4; no definite D call. The CDR3 is made up of 14 amino acids. Trimming removed 10 bases at V and 10 bases at J, with 22 bases between. Per germline, CDR1 MDHEN and CDR2 SYDVKM. This chain's CDR3 is CAISLNPDPAKLFF. The CDR3 nucleotides are TGTGCCATTAGTTTAAACCCAGACCCGGCAAAACTGTTTTTT.

This clonotype occurred a few times. This chain's CDR3 is CATRQAMTSGSYYEQYF. In DNA, the CDR3 is TGTGCCACCAGACAGGCGATGACTAGCGGGAGCTACTACGAGCAGTACTTC. This chain uses TRBV10-3 with TRBJ2-7; 12 bases map to TRBD2. J gave up 3 bases and V 10 bases, and 16 bases lay outside the gene matches. The CDR3 covers 17 residues. Germline V lookup: CDR1 ENHRY, CDR2 SYGVKD.

This clonotype was counted at least ten times. The chain recombines TRBV7-9 with TRBJ2-1, with 8 nucleotides matching TRBD1. Germline V gene sequence: CDR1 SEHNR, CDR2 FQNEAQ (reference sequence). The CDR3 is 14 amino acids. V lost 7 bases and J lost 0; bases outside the gene matches: 2. The CDR3 sequence: CASTTGGSYNEQFF. The CDR3 nucleotides read TGTGCCAGCACAACAGGGGGCTCCTACAATGAGCAGTTCTTC.